These 4 T cell receptor beta chains came from one sample sequenced in a study of cytomegalovirus exposure and HLA in healthy donors. With 60 Vbeta and 13 Jbeta primers, the PCR was carried out. Data came from immunoSEQ multiplex PCR; TCRdb stores just in-frame clones and leaves some out. This table holds about 140,000 clones, 70% to 80% found once. Sequencing was done on a sample of PBMCs. The receptors derive from a woman aged 40 to 49 in good health and CMV-seropositive.

The gene calls are TRBV11-2 and TRBJ2-7; D is perhaps TRBD2 (6 bases). The CDR3 contains 16 residues. The germline V and J ends were trimmed by 4 bases and 6 bases, with 22 bases remaining between them. Germline CDR1 reads SGHAT; CDR2 reads FQNNGV. The CDR3, as DNA: TGTGCCAGCAGCTCCGGACTAAGGGGAAGACCCTCCGAGCAGTACTTC. This translates into CASSSGLRGRPSEQYF.

This chain links TRBV13 with TRBJ1-4; D perhaps matches TRBD1 (6 bases). The CDR3 consists of 15 residues. Germline CDR1 is PRHDT and CDR2 is FYEKMQ (reference sequence). V lost 1 base, J lost 3 bases, and 9 bases lay in between. CDR3 protein: CASSLEGVSNEKLFF. The CDR3 nucleotides are TGTGCCAGCAGCTTAGAGGGGGTGTCTAATGAAAAACTGTTTTTT.

This clone was picked up a small number of times. The rearrangement joins TRBV30 to TRBJ1-4; 12 nucleotides agree with TRBD1. Trimming removed 7 bases from V and 7 bases from J; junction bases left unmatched: 10. The CDR3 totals 15 residues. Germline CDR1 GTSNPN, CDR2 SVGIG (reference sequence). The CDR3 loop reads CALGQGALPSEKLFF. The CDR3 DNA is TGTGCCTTGGGACAGGGGGCGCTTCCAAGTGAAAAACTGTTTTTT. The complete variable domain, with remaining parts taken from reference TRBV30 and TRBJ1-4, reads SQTIHQWPATLVQPVGSPLSLECTVEGTSNPNLYWYRQAAGRGLQLLFYSVGIGQISSEVPQNLSASRPQDRQFILSSKKLLLSDSGFYLCALGQGALPSEKLFFGSGTQLSVL.

This clone was picked up one time. The chain joins TRBV29-1 to TRBJ2-7; 12 nucleotides line up with TRBD2. J lost 4 bases, V lost 7 bases, and 8 bases had no gene match. CDR3 size: 14 residues. Per germline, CDR1 SQVTM and CDR2 ANQGSEA. The CDR3 DNA sequence: TGCAGCGCCGAACTAGCGGGAGGCAGGTACGAGCAGTACTTC. It is translated as CSAELAGGRYEQYF.